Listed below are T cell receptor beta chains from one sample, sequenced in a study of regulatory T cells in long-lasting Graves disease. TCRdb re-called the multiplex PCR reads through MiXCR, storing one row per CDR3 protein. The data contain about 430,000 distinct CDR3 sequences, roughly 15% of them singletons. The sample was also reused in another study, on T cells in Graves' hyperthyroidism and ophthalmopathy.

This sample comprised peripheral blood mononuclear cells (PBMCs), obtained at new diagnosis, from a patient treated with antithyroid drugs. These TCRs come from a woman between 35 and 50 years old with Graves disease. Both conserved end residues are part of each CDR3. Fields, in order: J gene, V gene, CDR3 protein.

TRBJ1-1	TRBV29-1	CSVTQGNAEAFF
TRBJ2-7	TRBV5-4	CASSLDGGSWAEQYF
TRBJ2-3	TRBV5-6	CASSRGVSTDTQYF
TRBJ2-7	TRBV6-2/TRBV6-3	CASRSTGDSSYEQYF
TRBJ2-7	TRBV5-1	CASSPPLVGEEYF
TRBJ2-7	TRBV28	CASGDQMSYEQYF
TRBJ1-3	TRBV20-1	CSARDLGRYGNTIYF
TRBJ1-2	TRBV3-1	CASSPRQGSYGYTF
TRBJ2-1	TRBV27	CASSPLDRVFDNGQFF
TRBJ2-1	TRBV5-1	CASSLETGYPYNEQFF
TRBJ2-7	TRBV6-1	CASSRASGRSEQYF
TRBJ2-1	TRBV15	CATSGLSGTYNEQFF
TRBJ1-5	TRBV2	CASSESGQGNDQPQHF
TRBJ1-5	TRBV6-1	CASTQTGGGNQPQHF
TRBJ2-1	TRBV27	CASSLLADPLIHGEQFF